This T cell receptor beta chain was observed in a study of blood T cells in healthy people across ages. The study recruited healthy Caucasian donors from Russia who were aged about 6 to 90. Isolation yielded PBMCs, at least 6 million per sample, in every case. It was with a sample-barcoded 5' primer and a J-beta primer mix that a second PCR of about 6 to 11 cycles was run. TCRdb independently ran MiXCR on the 5' RACE reads; one entry per CDR3 protein. This sample has about 1,500,000 distinct CDR3 sequences; 28% occur once, and the top ten carry 6.5% to 8.5%. Comment on this clonotype: Its antigen is not known.

Study outcomes and limitations: Relative to aged donors, long-lived donors carried more naive CD4+ cells and displayed higher diversity.

The sequencing sample was made of blood. The receptor comes from a woman aged 25 to 39 in good health.

The CDR3 region is CASSFSGLVYGYTF. The CDR3 coding sequence is TGTGCCAGCAGCTTCTCGGGCCTCGTCTATGGCTACACCTTC. V gene TRBV7-2 combines with J gene TRBJ1-2; no clear D gene. The CDR3 runs to 14 residues. Between the trimmed V and J ends, which lost 3 bases and 4 bases, there was a span of 12 bases. Germline CDR1 is SGHTA and CDR2 is FQGNSA.